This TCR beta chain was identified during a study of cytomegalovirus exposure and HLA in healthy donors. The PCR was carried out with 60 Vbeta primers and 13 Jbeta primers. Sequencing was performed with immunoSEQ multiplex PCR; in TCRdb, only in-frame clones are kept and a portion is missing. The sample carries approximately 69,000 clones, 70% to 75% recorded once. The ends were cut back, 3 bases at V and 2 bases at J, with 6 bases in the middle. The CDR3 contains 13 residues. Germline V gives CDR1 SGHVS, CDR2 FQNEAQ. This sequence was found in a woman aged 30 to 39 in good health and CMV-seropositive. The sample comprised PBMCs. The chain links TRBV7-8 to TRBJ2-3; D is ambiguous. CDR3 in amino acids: CASSFQITDTQYF. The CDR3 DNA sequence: TGTGCCAGCAGCTTCCAGATCACAGATACGCAGTATTTT.